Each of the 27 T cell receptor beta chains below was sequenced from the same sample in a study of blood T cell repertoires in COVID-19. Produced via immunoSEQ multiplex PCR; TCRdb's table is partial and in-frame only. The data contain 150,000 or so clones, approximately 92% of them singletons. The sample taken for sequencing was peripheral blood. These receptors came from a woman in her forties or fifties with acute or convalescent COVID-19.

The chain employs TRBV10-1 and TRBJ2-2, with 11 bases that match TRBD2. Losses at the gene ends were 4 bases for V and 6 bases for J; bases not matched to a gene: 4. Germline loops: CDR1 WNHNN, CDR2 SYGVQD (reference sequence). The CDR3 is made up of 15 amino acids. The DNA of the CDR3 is TGCGCCAGCAGTGGGGGGACTAGCGGCGCCGGGGAGCTGTTTTTT. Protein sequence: CASSGGTSGAGELFF.

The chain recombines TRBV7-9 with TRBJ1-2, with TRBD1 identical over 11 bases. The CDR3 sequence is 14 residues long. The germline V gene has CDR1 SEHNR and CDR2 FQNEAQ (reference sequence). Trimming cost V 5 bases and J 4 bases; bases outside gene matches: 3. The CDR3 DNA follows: TGTGCCAGCAGCGTCGGACAGGGGGCCTATGGCTACACCTTC. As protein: CASSVGQGAYGYTF.

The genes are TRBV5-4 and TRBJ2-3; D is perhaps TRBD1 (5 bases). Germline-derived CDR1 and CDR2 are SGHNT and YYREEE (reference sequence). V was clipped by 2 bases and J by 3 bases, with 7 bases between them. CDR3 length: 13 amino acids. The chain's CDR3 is CASSFPGTDTQYF. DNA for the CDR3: TGTGCCAGCAGCTTCCCAGGGACAGATACGCAGTATTTT.

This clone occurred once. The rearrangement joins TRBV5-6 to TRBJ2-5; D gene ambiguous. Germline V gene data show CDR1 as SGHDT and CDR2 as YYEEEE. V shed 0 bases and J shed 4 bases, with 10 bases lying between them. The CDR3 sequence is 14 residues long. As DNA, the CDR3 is TGTGCCAGCAGCTTGGTTAGAATCGCAGAGACCCAGTACTTC. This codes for CASSLVRIAETQYF.

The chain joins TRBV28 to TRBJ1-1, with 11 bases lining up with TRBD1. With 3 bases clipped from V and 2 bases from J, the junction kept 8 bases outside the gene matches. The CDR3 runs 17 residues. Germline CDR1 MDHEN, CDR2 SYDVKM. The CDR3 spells CASSFLPGQGGNTEAFF. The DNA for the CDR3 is TGTGCCAGCAGTTTCCTTCCGGGACAGGGGGGAAACACTGAAGCTTTCTTT. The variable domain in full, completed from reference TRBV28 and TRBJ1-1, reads DVKVTQSSRYLVKRTGEKVFLECVQDMDHENMFWYRQDPGLGLRLIYFSYDVKMKEKGDIPEGYSVSREKKERFSLILESASTNQTSMYLCASSFLPGQGGNTEAFFGQGTRLTVV.

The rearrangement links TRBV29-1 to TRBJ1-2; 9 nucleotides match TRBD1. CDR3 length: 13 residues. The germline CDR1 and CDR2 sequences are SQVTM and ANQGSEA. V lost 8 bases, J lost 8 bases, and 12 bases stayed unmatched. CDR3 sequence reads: CSSLTAGQGGYTF. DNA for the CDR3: TGCAGCTCGCTAACGGCGGGACAGGGAGGCTACACCTTC.

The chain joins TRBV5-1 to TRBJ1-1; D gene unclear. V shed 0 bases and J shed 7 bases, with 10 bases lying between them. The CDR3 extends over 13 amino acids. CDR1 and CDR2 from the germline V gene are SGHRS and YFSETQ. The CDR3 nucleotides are TGCGCCAGCAGCTTGGTAGGTGCGGGTGAAGCTTTCTTT. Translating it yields CASSLVGAGEAFF.

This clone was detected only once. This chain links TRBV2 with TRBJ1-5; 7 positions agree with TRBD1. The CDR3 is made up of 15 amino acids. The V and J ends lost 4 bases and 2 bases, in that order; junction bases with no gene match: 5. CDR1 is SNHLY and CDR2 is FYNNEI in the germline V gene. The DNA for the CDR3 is TGTGCCAGCAGTGTGTGGGACAGCCGCAATCAGCCCCAGCATTTT. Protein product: CASSVWDSRNQPQHF.

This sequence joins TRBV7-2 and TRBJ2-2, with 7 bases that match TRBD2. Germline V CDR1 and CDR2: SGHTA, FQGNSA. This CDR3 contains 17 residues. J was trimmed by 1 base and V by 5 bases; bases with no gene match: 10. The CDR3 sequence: CASSQDWRELNTGELFF. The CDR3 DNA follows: TGTGCCAGCAGCCAGGACTGGCGGGAGTTGAACACCGGGGAGCTGTTTTTT.

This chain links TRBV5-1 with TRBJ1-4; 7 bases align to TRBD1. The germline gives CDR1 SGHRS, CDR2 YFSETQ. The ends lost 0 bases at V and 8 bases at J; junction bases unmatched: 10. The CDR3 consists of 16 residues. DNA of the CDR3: TGCGCCAGCAGCTTGGCCGGAGGGGGCGCAAGGGAAAAACTGTTTTTT. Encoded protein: CASSLAGGGAREKLFF. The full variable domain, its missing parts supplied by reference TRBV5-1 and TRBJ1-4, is KAGVTQTPRYLIKTRGQQVTLSCSPISGHRSVSWYQQTPGQGLQFLFEYFSETQRNKGNFPGRFSGRQFSNSRSEMNVSTLELGDSALYLCASSLAGGGAREKLFFGSGTQLSVL.

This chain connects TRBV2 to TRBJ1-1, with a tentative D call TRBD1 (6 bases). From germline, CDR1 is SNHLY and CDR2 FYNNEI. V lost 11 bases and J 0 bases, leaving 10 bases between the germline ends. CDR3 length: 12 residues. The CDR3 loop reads CASQGLNTEAFF. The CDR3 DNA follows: TGTGCCTCACAGGGATTGAACACTGAAGCTTTCTTT.

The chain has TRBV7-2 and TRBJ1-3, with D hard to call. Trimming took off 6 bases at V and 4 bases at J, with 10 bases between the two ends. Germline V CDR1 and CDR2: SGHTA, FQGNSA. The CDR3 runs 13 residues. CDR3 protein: CASRDTEGNTIYF. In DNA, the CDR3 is TGTGCCAGCAGGGATACAGAGGGAAACACCATATATTTT.

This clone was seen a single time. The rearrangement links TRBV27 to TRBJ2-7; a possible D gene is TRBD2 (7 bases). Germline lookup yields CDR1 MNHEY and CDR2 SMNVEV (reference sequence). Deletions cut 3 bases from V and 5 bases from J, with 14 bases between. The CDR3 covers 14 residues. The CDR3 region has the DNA TGTGCCAGCAGTTTGGGCCGGGGGGCCCACGAGCAGTACTTC. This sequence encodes CASSLGRGAHEQYF.

This chain's CDR3 is CASSLLQGGITEAFF. The CDR3 DNA reads as TGTGCCAGTAGTTTGCTACAGGGGGGAATCACTGAAGCTTTCTTT. This chain joins TRBV19 and TRBJ1-1, with 8 bases that match TRBD1. J was trimmed by 4 bases and V by 5 bases; bases with no gene match: 9. Germline V gene sequence: CDR1 LNHDA, CDR2 SQIVND (reference sequence). The CDR3 sequence is 15 residues long. Full variable domain (remainder filled in from reference TRBV19 and TRBJ1-1): DGGITQSPKYLFRKEGQNVTLSCEQNLNHDAMYWYRQDPGQGLRLIYYSQIVNDFQKGDIAEGYSVSREKKESFPLTVTSAQKNPTAFYLCASSLLQGGITEAFFGQGTRLTVV.

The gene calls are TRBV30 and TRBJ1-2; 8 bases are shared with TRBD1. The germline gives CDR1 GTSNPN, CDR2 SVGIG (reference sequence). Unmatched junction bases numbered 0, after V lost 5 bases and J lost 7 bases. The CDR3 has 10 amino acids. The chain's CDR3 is CAWGTGGYTF. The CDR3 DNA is TGTGCCTGGGGGACAGGTGGCTACACCTTC. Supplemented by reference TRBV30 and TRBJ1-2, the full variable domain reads SQTIHQWPATLVQPVGSPLSLECTVEGTSNPNLYWYRQAAGRGLQLLFYSVGIGQISSEVPQNLSASRPQDRQFILSSKKLLLSDSGFYLCAWGTGGYTFGSGTRLTVV.

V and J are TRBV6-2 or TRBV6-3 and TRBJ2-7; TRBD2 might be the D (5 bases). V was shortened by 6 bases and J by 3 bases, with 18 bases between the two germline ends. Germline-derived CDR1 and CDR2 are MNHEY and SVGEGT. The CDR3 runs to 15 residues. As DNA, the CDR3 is TGTGCCAGCAGCCCCTTTGGGCGGGCAGACTACGAGCAGTACTTC. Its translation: CASSPFGRADYEQYF.

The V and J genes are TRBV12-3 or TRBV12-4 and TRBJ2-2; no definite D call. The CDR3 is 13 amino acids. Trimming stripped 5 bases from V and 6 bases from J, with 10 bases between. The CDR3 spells CASSLGWAGELFF. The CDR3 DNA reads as TGTGCCAGCAGTCTCGGGTGGGCCGGGGAGCTGTTTTTT.

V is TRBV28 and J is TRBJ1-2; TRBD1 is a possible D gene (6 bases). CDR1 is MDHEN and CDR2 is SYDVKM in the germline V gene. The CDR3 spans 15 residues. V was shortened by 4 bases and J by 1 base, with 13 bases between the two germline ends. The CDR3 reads CASSSRQDFNYGYTF. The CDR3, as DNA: TGTGCCAGCAGTTCCCGACAGGATTTTAACTATGGCTACACCTTC.

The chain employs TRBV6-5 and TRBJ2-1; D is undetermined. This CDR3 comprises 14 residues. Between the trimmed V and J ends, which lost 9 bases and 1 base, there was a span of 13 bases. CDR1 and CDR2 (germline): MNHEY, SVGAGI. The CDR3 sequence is CARFETGSYNEQFF. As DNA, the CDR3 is TGTGCCAGATTTGAGACGGGTTCCTACAATGAGCAGTTCTTC.

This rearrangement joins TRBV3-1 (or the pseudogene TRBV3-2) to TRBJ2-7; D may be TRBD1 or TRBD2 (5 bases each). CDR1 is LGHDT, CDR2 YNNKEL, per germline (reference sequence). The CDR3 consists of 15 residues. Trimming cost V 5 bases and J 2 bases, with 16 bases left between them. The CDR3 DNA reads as TGTGCCAGCAGCAAAGGACTGGGGCTCGCCTACGAGCAGTACTTC. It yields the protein CASSKGLGLAYEQYF.

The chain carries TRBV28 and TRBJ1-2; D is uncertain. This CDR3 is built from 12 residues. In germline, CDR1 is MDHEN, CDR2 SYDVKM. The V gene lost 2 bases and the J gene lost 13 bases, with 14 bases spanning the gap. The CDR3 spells CASSLTEGPPTF. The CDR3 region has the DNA TGTGCCAGCAGTTTAACGGAGGGCCCCCCCACCTTC.

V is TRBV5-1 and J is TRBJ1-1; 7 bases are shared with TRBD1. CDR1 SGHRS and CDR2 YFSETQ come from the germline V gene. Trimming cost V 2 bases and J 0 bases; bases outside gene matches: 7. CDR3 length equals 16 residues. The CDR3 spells CASSLRQGGMNTEAFF. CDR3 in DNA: TGCGCCAGCAGCTTACGCCAGGGGGGAATGAACACTGAAGCTTTCTTT.

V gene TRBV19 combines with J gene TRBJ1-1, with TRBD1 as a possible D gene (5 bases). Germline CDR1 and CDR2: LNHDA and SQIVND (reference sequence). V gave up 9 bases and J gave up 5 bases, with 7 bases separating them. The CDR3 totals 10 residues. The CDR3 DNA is TGTGCCAGCAAGGGGACTGAAGCTTTCTTT. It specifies CASKGTEAFF.

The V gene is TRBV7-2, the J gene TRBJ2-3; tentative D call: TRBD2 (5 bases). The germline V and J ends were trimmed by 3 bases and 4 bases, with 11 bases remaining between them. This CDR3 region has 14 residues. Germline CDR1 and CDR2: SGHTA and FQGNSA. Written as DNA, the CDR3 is TGTGCCAGCAGCTTCGTGGCTAGCCCAGATACGCAGTATTTT. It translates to CASSFVASPDTQYF.

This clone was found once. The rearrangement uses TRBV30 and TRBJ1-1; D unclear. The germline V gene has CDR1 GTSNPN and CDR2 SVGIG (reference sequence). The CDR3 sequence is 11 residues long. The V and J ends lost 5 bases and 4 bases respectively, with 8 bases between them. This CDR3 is CAWVGSTEAFF. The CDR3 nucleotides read TGTGCCTGGGTGGGCAGCACTGAAGCTTTCTTT.

CDR3 sequence (DNA): TGTGCCAGCAGCATCAACAGCAAAAGCACAGATACGCAGTATTTT. It yields the protein CASSINSKSTDTQYF. The chain has TRBV7-9 and TRBJ2-3; D uncertain. Trimming took off 5 bases at V and 0 bases at J, with 12 bases between the two ends. The germline CDR1 and CDR2 sequences are SEHNR and FQNEAQ (reference sequence). This CDR3 spans 15 amino acids.

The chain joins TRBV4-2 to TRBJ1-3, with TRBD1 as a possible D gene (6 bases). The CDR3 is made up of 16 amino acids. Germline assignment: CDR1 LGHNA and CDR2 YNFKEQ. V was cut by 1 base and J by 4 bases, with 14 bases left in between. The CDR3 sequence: CASSQGAQGRGNTIYF. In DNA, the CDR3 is TGTGCCAGCAGCCAAGGGGCACAGGGTAGGGGAAACACCATATATTTT.